The 31 T cell receptor beta chains below come from one sample, sequenced in a study of metastatic and nonmetastatic thyroid tumors (dated by TCRdb to about 2020). The library was obtained by PCR. Sequenced using an Illumina HiSeq 4000. The public reads were reanalyzed by TCRdb: fastp trimming at Q25, MiXCR alignment, in-frame beta chains only. Recorded for this sample are some 25,000 clones; around 20% of them occurred a single time. The biggest ten clones account for approximately 7.5% of the sample. None of the patients had been given any treatment before thyroid surgery. Input material: blood. The receptors originated from a female donor with papillary thyroid cancer or a benign thyroid nodule (not recorded which). Some clones in this sample may be carry-over from other donors' samples.

The chain has TRBV6-2 or TRBV6-3 and TRBJ2-3; D is tentatively TRBD1 or TRBD2 (6 bases each). Germline assignment: CDR1 MNHEY and CDR2 SVGEGT. The CDR3 runs 17 residues. Trimming shortened V by 6 bases and J by 0 bases, and 19 bases separated the two germline ends. The CDR3 spells CASRPAVGGLSTDTQYF. CDR3 nucleotide sequence: TGTGCCAGCAGGCCCGCAGTAGGGGGGCTTAGCACAGATACGCAGTATTTT.

The sample holds many counts of this clone. CDR3 residues: CATSVQSNSPLHF. CDR3 in DNA: TGTGCCACCAGCGTTCAGAGTAATTCACCCCTCCACTTT. The V call is TRBV15, the J call TRBJ1-6; unclear D gene. The CDR3 has 13 amino acids. The germline V gene has CDR1 LNHNV and CDR2 YYDKDF (reference sequence). V was cut by 5 bases and J by 6 bases, with 8 bases left in between.

This clone was found many times. Other DNA sequences from this sample encode an identical CDR3 as well. The chain carries TRBV6-2 or TRBV6-3 and TRBJ1-2; D uncertain. Per the germline V gene, CDR1 is MNHEY and CDR2 is SVGEGT. The V end lost 9 bases, the J end lost 2 bases, and 10 bases lay between the germline ends. There are 12 residues in the CDR3. CDR3 in amino acids: CARERGNYGYTF. In DNA form, the CDR3 reads TGTGCCAGAGAAAGAGGGAACTATGGCTACACCTTC.

This clone was detected many times. Given a much more abundant clone one base away, this may be a read error. The rearrangement uses TRBV20-1 and TRBJ1-2; D unresolved. Germline V gene sequence: CDR1 DFQATT, CDR2 SNEGSKA (reference sequence). V gave up 3 bases and J gave up 7 bases, with 15 bases separating them. The CDR3 consists of 13 residues. The CDR3 is CSASLASGFGYTF. CDR3 DNA: TGCAGTGCTAGTTTGGCTTCGGGGTTTGGCTACACCTTC.

This clone is categorized as medium-sized. The V and J genes are TRBV6-1 and TRBJ1-2, with 8 nucleotides matching TRBD1. This CDR3 has 11 amino acids. In germline, CDR1 is MNHNS, CDR2 SASEGT. With V trimmed by 8 bases and J by 8 bases, 4 bases remained unmatched. The CDR3 nucleotides are TGTGCCAGCTCCGACAGGGGCGGCTACACCTTC. Amino acid sequence: CASSDRGGYTF.

This clone was seen many times. The V and J genes are TRBV20-1 and TRBJ1-5; tentatively, D is TRBD1 (5 bases). Between the trimmed V and J ends, which lost 4 bases and 3 bases, there was a span of 13 bases. The CDR3 runs to 14 residues. Germline lookup yields CDR1 DFQATT and CDR2 SNEGSKA (reference sequence). The CDR3 DNA reads as TGCAGTGCTAAAGCAGGGAAGAACAATCAGCCCCAGCATTTT. Translating gives CSAKAGKNNQPQHF.

This clone was recorded many times. The chain links TRBV5-1 to TRBJ2-5, with no clear D. Germline V gene lookup returns CDR1 SGHRS and CDR2 YFSETQ. This CDR3 comprises 16 residues. Trimming removed 0 bases at V and 2 bases at J, with 14 bases between. This chain's CDR3 is CASSLEGAHRQETQYF. CDR3 coding DNA: TGCGCCAGCAGCTTGGAGGGCGCGCACCGTCAAGAGACCCAGTACTTC.

There are a few counts of this clone. A read error may explain this, as a much larger clone is one base away. The V and J genes are TRBV9 and TRBJ2-1; 7 nucleotides match TRBD1. Trimming removed 4 bases from V and 5 bases from J; junction bases left unmatched: 9. CDR1 is SGDLS, CDR2 YYNGEE, per germline. The CDR3 consists of 15 residues. The CDR3 DNA reads TGTGCCAGCAGCACCCTAGTGACAGGGCACAATGAGCAGTTCTTC. Translating it yields CASSTLVTGHNEQFF.

This clone qualifies as medium-sized (0.01 to 0.1%). The genes are TRBV12-3 or TRBV12-4 and TRBJ2-7; D is uncertain. The CDR3 sequence is 13 residues long. Trimming pared 5 bases from V and 5 bases from J, leaving 13 bases between. The CDR3 is CASSRSPFDEQYF. CDR3 sequence (DNA): TGTGCCAGCAGTAGGTCCCCCTTCGACGAGCAGTACTTC.

This clone is labeled as medium-sized. Other nucleotide sequences in the sample specify the same CDR3. The rearrangement links TRBV6-1 to TRBJ1-1, with TRBD1 as a possible D gene (6 bases). The CDR3 sequence is 13 residues long. Germline V gene lookup returns CDR1 MNHNS and CDR2 SASEGT. Trimming removed 7 bases at V and 2 bases at J, with 11 bases between. CDR3 DNA: TGTGCCAGCATCGGGGGCCCTAACACTGAAGCTTTCTTT. Its translation: CASIGGPNTEAFF.

This clone was observed at least ten times. The rearrangement links TRBV30 to TRBJ2-1, with 7 bases matching TRBD1. V trimming: 3 bases; J trimming: 9 bases; junction bases outside the gene matches: 14. This CDR3 has 15 residues. Germline V lookup: CDR1 GTSNPN, CDR2 SVGIG (reference sequence). The chain's CDR3 is CAWRETGLRFGEQFF. DNA of the CDR3: TGTGCCTGGAGGGAGACAGGGTTGAGGTTCGGTGAGCAGTTCTTC.

This clone came up once. This rearrangement joins TRBV20-1 to TRBJ2-1; D is unclear. Germline CDR1 reads DFQATT; CDR2 reads SNEGSKA (reference sequence). Deletions cut 0 bases from V and 0 bases from J, with 12 bases between. The CDR3 is 16 amino acids. CDR3 in DNA: TGCAGTGCTAGAGATGAGATGCTAAACTCCTACAATGAGCAGTTCTTC. Translation: CSARDEMLNSYNEQFF.

This clone was recorded at least ten times. One junction end does not reproduce the germline sequence, and a read error may be involved. The chain employs TRBV7-9 and TRBJ2-1; TRBD2 matches 10 bases. The CDR3 runs to 15 residues. CDR1 is SEHNR, CDR2 FQNEAQ, per germline (reference sequence). The CDR3 is CASSIAGGGYNEQFF. The CDR3 nucleotides are TGTGCCAGCAGCATAGCGGGGGGTGGCTACAATGAGCAGTTCTTC.

Note on this clone: No conserved phenylalanine or tryptophan is present at the end of the CDR3, so a read error is the likely explanation. V is TRBV20-1 and J is TRBJ1-3; perhaps TRBD1 as D (6 bases). CDR1 DFQATT and CDR2 SNEGSKA come from the germline V gene (reference sequence). This CDR3 region has 14 residues. The CDR3 is CGAGGPDSGNTIYL. In DNA form, the CDR3 reads TGCGGTGCTGGGGGCCCCGACTCTGGAAACACCATATATTTA.

Concerning this clone itself: No conserved phenylalanine or tryptophan is present at the end of the CDR3, so a read error is the likely explanation. The chain has TRBV6-2 or TRBV6-3 and TRBJ1-6; D possibly corresponds to TRBD1 (6 bases). The germline V gene encodes CDR1 MNHEY and CDR2 SVGEGT. V was trimmed by 9 bases and J by 10 bases, leaving 19 bases between them. CDR3 size: 14 residues. The CDR3 sequence is CARSPGEVSSPLHL. The CDR3, as DNA: TGTGCCAGAAGCCCAGGGGAAGTCTCGTCACCCCTCCACCTT.

This clone was seen a few times. The junction departs from germline at one end; a sequencing error may be responsible. V is TRBV24-1 and J is TRBJ1-2; weak D call: TRBD1 (6 bases). The V gene's germline CDR1 is KGHDR and CDR2 SFDVKD. There are 15 residues in the CDR3. The CDR3: CSTSDQLQGHYGYTF. As DNA, the CDR3 is TGTTCCACCAGTGACCAACTACAGGGCCACTATGGCTACACCTTC.

In this sample, this clone is medium-sized. CDR3 DNA: TGTGCCAGCAATGTAGCGGGGGGGCCCTACAATGAGCAGTTCTTC. Its protein is CASNVAGGPYNEQFF. The chain employs TRBV12-3 or TRBV12-4 and TRBJ2-1, with 11 bases aligning to TRBD2. The V gene end was trimmed by 7 bases and the J gene end by 2 bases; junction bases not matched to a gene: 4. The CDR3 is 15 amino acids.

This clone has a handful of counts. The V call is TRBV20-1, the J call TRBJ2-5; 8 bases agree with TRBD2. The CDR3 totals 14 residues. Germline trimming cut 0 bases from V and 4 bases from J; bases unmatched to any gene: 4. Germline CDR1 is DFQATT and CDR2 is SNEGSKA (reference sequence). The CDR3 spells CSARDLSGRETQYF. DNA for the CDR3: TGCAGTGCTAGAGATTTGAGCGGGAGAGAGACCCAGTACTTC.

To note about this clone: One junction end disagrees with the germline gene, perhaps due to a read error. The J gene is TRBJ1-5, the V gene TRBV20-1; D gene unclear. The length of the CDR3 is 14 residues. CDR1 DFQATT and CDR2 SNEGSKA come from the germline V gene (reference sequence). As DNA, the CDR3 is TGCAGTGCTATCGGGTTGAATAGCAATCAGCCCCAGAATTTT. This gives the protein CSAIGLNSNQPQNF.

This clone was observed at least ten times. The rearrangement links TRBV4-3 to TRBJ2-3; no definite D call. Per germline, CDR1 LGHNA and CDR2 YSLEER. Trimming pared 6 bases from V and 4 bases from J, leaving 11 bases between. This CDR3 comprises 13 residues. CDR3 amino acids: CASSQFGPDTQYF. The CDR3 bases are TGCGCCAGCAGTCAATTCGGACCAGATACGCAGTATTTT.

This clone was seen repeatedly, ten times or more. This chain uses TRBV20-1 with TRBJ1-5, with unresolved D. Germline V gives CDR1 DFQATT, CDR2 SNEGSKA (reference sequence). V gave up 5 bases and J gave up 2 bases, with 7 bases separating them. This CDR3 is built from 12 residues. CDR3 coding DNA: TGCAGTGCTGTCCGGGGCAATCAGCCCCAGCATTTT. This encodes CSAVRGNQPQHF.

This clone is categorized as medium-sized. The chain is built from TRBV12-3 or TRBV12-4 and TRBJ2-2; tentatively, D is TRBD2 (6 bases). The CDR3 length is 14 residues. V shed 6 bases and J shed 5 bases, with 13 bases lying between them. The CDR3 nucleotides are TGTGCCAGCAGCCGGAGGGCCGGAACCGGGGAGCTGTTTTTT. It encodes CASSRRAGTGELFF.

This clone was seen ten or more times. The J gene is TRBJ2-1, the V gene TRBV7-2, with D tentatively TRBD2 (5 bases). Germline V gene lookup returns CDR1 SGHTA and CDR2 FQGNSA. CDR3 length equals 13 residues. V was trimmed by 6 bases and J by 6 bases, leaving 12 bases between them. The CDR3 region has the DNA TGTGCCAGCAGGGACTTCAACCGCAATGAGCAGTTCTTC. Translating it yields CASRDFNRNEQFF.

Ten or more counts support this clone. The rearrangement joins TRBV14 to TRBJ1-2; TRBD1 is a possible D gene (5 bases). There are 16 residues in the CDR3. V lost 0 bases to trimming and J lost 0 bases, with 11 bases between them. Germline loops: CDR1 SGHDN, CDR2 FVKESK. The CDR3 reads CASSQDVRGSNYGYTF. CDR3 nucleotides: TGTGCCAGCAGCCAAGATGTAAGGGGCTCTAACTATGGCTACACCTTC.

With respect to this clone: This sequence may be a read error, since a much larger clone differs from it by one base. V is TRBV10-3 and J is TRBJ2-3; 10 positions agree with TRBD2. The CDR3 extends over 20 amino acids. Germline V lookup: CDR1 ENHRY, CDR2 SYGVKD. The CDR3 is CAFLTHSQREGYVGTDTQYF. CDR3 bases: TGTGCATTCCTAACTCACTCCCAGCGGGAGGGATATGTTGGCACAGATACGCAGTATTTT.

Regarding this clone: The CDR3 ends on some other residue instead of the conserved phenylalanine or tryptophan, so this is likely a read error. This rearrangement joins TRBV7-6 to TRBJ2-2, with a tentative D call TRBD2 (7 bases). CDR1 is SGHVS and CDR2 is FNYEAQ in the germline V gene. The CDR3 extends over 14 amino acids. CDR3 sequence reads: CASSTRGDTVELFL. In DNA, the CDR3 is TGTGCCAGCAGTACTCGGGGGGACACCGTGGAGCTGTTTTTG.

V usage is TRBV5-1 and J usage is TRBJ2-7; D is perhaps TRBD1 or TRBD2 (5 bases each). Germline V gene lookup returns CDR1 SGHRS and CDR2 YFSETQ. The CDR3 runs 14 residues. V was cut by 4 bases and J by 5 bases, with 16 bases left in between. CDR3 protein: CASSPLEGLNEQYF. In DNA, the CDR3 is TGCGCCAGCAGCCCACTAGAGGGGCTAAACGAGCAGTACTTC.

This clone is classed as medium-sized. The chain links TRBV12-3 or TRBV12-4 to TRBJ2-1; tentative D call: TRBD2 (6 bases). The CDR3 runs 14 residues. The ends were cut back, 3 bases at V and 5 bases at J, with 11 bases in the middle. The CDR3 is CASSFVGGDNEQFF. CDR3 sequence (DNA): TGTGCCAGCAGTTTTGTGGGAGGCGACAATGAGCAGTTCTTC.

This clone was counted at least ten times. The chain uses TRBV2 and TRBJ2-1, with D possibly matching TRBD1 (5 bases). There are 14 residues in the CDR3. V lost 7 bases, J lost 8 bases, and 18 bases lay in between. Germline V gene lookup returns CDR1 SNHLY and CDR2 FYNNEI. The DNA of the CDR3 is TGTGCCAGCACTGACAGTCCTGGCTGGGATGAGCAGTTCTTC. This codes for CASTDSPGWDEQFF.

This clone was seen ten or more times. The chain joins TRBV29-1 to TRBJ2-1; D is unresolved. The CDR3 runs to 15 residues. V lost 3 bases and J 1 base, leaving 13 bases between the germline ends. The germline V gene encodes CDR1 SQVTM and CDR2 ANQGSEA. The CDR3 DNA sequence: TGCAGCGTTGATAAAGGCGCCACATCCTACAATGAGCAGTTCTTC. It is translated as CSVDKGATSYNEQFF.

Concerning this clone itself: It may be a read error: a sequence one base away is much more abundant. The sample has other DNA sequences that encode this CDR3 too. The V gene is TRBV3-1, the J gene TRBJ2-7, with 16 bases lining up with TRBD2. V lost 1 base, J lost 4 bases, and 13 bases stayed unmatched. Germline V gives CDR1 LGHDT, CDR2 YNNKEL (reference sequence). The CDR3 runs to 20 residues. The CDR3 loop is CASSQGGRGTSGRGPYEQYF. The CDR3, as DNA: TGTGCCAGCAGCCAAGGGGGACGTGGGACTAGCGGGAGGGGACCTTACGAGCAGTACTTC.